The rows below give T cell receptor beta chains drawn from one sample of a study of T-cell reconstitution after alpha-beta-depleted transplantation in children. TCRdb analysed the PCR reads with MiXCR anew, one entry per CDR3 protein. The sample shows roughly 250,000 distinct CDR3 sequences, approximately 8% of them seen only once. Sequencing used PBMCs, mostly from graft donor cells, obtained 180 days after TCRalphabeta/CD19-depleted stem cell transplant. The receptors derive from a male patient aged 10-17 years who had a stem cell transplant for acute lymphoblastic leukemia, so the T cells may come from the graft donor. Both conserved end residues are part of each CDR3. D genes are given only for firm matches. Clone size, where shown, is once, few, many, or a class for clones that have expanded.

v_call	j_call	clone_size	d_call	cdr3_length	cdr3_aa	cdr3_nt
TRBV20-1	TRBJ2-1	many	TRBD1	14	CSAPGTGDYNEQFF	TGCAGTGCTCCCGGGACAGGGGACTACAATGAGCAGTTCTTC
TRBV29-1	TRBJ2-7	few	-	12	CSVVSAGREQYF	TGCAGCGTTGTCAGCGCGGGGCGCGAGCAGTACTTC
TRBV20-1	TRBJ1-2	many	TRBD1	14	CSAPGQGISYGYTF	TGCAGTGCCCCGGGACAGGGGATTTCCTATGGCTACACCTTC
TRBV12-3/TRBV12-4	TRBJ1-2	many	TRBD1	12	CASTLQGFGYTF	TGTGCCAGCACCCTACAGGGGTTCGGCTACACCTTC
TRBV6-1	TRBJ1-1	-	-	14	CASSSMARNTEAFF	TGTGCCAGCAGCTCGATGGCACGGAACACTGAAGCTTTCTTT
TRBV7-6	TRBJ1-1	-	-	15	CASSASGASAAEAFF	TGTGCCAGCAGCGCATCGGGGGCGAGCGCCGCTGAAGCTTTCTTT
TRBV6-6	TRBJ1-2	many	-	16	CASSASWARGYYGYTF	TGTGCCAGCAGCGCTAGTTGGGCCAGGGGTTACTATGGCTACACCTTC
TRBV28	TRBJ1-2	many	-	12	CASSLFAGGYTF	TGTGCCAGCAGTTTATTCGCAGGGGGCTACACCTTC
TRBV18	TRBJ1-4	many	-	15	CASSPVIGWNEKLFF	TGTGCCAGCTCACCAGTGATAGGGTGGAATGAAAAACTGTTTTTT
TRBV3-1	TRBJ2-2	-	-	14	CATRVPGNTGELFF	TGTGCCACCAGGGTGCCGGGGAACACCGGGGAGCTGTTTTTT
TRBV4-1	TRBJ2-7	many	-	13	CAGPPGPIYEQYF	TGCGCCGGCCCGCCGGGCCCCATTTACGAGCAGTACTTC
TRBV29-1	TRBJ1-2	many	-	13	CSVGGRGGYGYTF	TGCAGCGTTGGAGGCAGGGGAGGCTATGGCTACACCTTC
TRBV5-1	TRBJ1-6	many	-	16	CASSLSHTENNSPLHF	TGCGCCAGCAGCTTGAGCCACACCGAAAATAATTCACCCCTCCACTTT
TRBV6-2/TRBV6-3	TRBJ2-1	many	-	13	CASPTSGTPEQFF	TGTGCCAGCCCCACTTCCGGGACGCCAGAGCAGTTCTTC
TRBV3-1	TRBJ2-3	many	-	14	CASSPRESTDTQYF	TGTGCCAGCAGCCCCCGGGAGAGCACAGATACGCAGTATTTT
TRBV9	TRBJ1-2	many	-	12	CASSVVGGGYTF	TGTGCCAGCAGCGTAGTTGGGGGTGGCTACACCTTC
TRBV20-1	TRBJ1-5	-	-	14	CSATPGVGNQPQHF	TGCAGTGCTACCCCGGGGGTTGGCAATCAGCCCCAGCATTTT
TRBV28	TRBJ2-1	many	TRBD2	16	CASSPPGLAGHNEQFF	TGTGCCAGCAGTCCTCCGGGACTAGCGGGGCACAATGAGCAGTTCTTC
TRBV6-4	TRBJ2-3	many	TRBD1	20	CASSPPGQEVAIRKGHTQYF	TGTGCCAGCAGTCCACCTGGACAGGAAGTGGCGATCCGCAAGGGGCATACGCAGTATTTT
TRBV20-1	TRBJ2-1	many	-	15	CSPIGERSSYNEQFF	TGCAGTCCCATTGGAGAGAGGAGCTCCTACAATGAGCAGTTCTTC
TRBV5-1	TRBJ2-7	many	TRBD1	14	CASTTGSGSYEQYF	TGCGCCAGTACGACAGGGTCAGGATCCTACGAGCAGTACTTC
TRBV24-1	TRBJ2-3	many	TRBD1	15	CATSERTGATDTQYF	TGTGCCACCAGTGAAAGGACAGGAGCCACAGATACGCAGTATTTT
TRBV20-1	TRBJ2-3	many	-	16	CSAREGGTFYTDTQYF	TGCAGTGCTAGAGAAGGCGGGACTTTTTACACAGATACGCAGTATTTT
TRBV27	TRBJ1-6	many	-	14	CASAPGRGNSPLHF	TGTGCCAGCGCTCCGGGGCGGGGAAATTCACCCCTCCACTTT
TRBV7-9	TRBJ2-1	many	TRBD2	16	CASSSFRTSGSHEQFF	TGTGCCAGCAGCTCCTTCCGGACTAGCGGGAGCCATGAGCAGTTCTTC
TRBV7-9	TRBJ2-1	many	-	16	CASSSAGGVLNNEQFF	TGTGCCAGCAGCTCTGCCGGCGGAGTTTTAAACAATGAGCAGTTCTTC
TRBV12-3/TRBV12-4	TRBJ2-6	many	TRBD1	17	CASSSWTGDSGANVLTF	TGTGCCAGCAGTTCCTGGACAGGCGACTCTGGGGCCAACGTCCTGACTTTC
TRBV2	TRBJ2-1	many	-	14	CASSYDRTNNEQFF	TGTGCCAGCAGTTACGACAGAACCAACAATGAGCAGTTCTTC
TRBV5-6	TRBJ2-2	many	TRBD1	16	CASSLGDRAYTGELFF	TGTGCCAGCAGCTTGGGAGACAGGGCCTACACCGGGGAGCTGTTTTTT
TRBV4-1	TRBJ2-2	many	-	17	CASSQGDNRDVTGELFF	TGCGCCAGCAGCCAAGGCGACAACCGCGATGTCACCGGGGAGCTGTTTTTT
TRBV27	TRBJ2-7	many	-	13	CASSRLGTYEQYF	TGTGCCAGCAGCCGTCTGGGGACCTACGAGCAGTACTTC
TRBV13	TRBJ2-3	many	-	15	CASSFLSGFTDTQYF	TGTGCCAGCAGCTTTTTAAGCGGATTCACAGATACGCAGTATTTT
TRBV7-3	TRBJ2-3	-	-	14	CASSLRLVADTQYF	TGTGCCAGCAGCTTAAGACTAGTGGCAGATACGCAGTATTTT
TRBV12-3/TRBV12-4	TRBJ2-7	many	TRBD2	14	CASSLQAGLMEQYF	TGTGCCAGCAGTCTCCAAGCGGGACTGATGGAGCAGTACTTC
TRBV20-1	TRBJ1-1	many	-	12	CSQDFSNTEAFF	TGCAGTCAAGACTTTTCGAACACTGAAGCTTTCTTT
TRBV13	TRBJ2-7	-	-	11	CARSLRVEQYF	TGTGCCAGAAGCTTAAGAGTCGAGCAGTACTTC